The 13 T cell receptor beta chains given below trace back to one sample, sequenced in a study of blood T cell repertoires in COVID-19. Produced via immunoSEQ multiplex PCR; TCRdb's table is partial and in-frame only. The sample has approximately 41,000 clones, around four fifths seen once. Sequenced sample: peripheral blood. The receptors shown here come from a woman older than 75 with acute or convalescent COVID-19.

This chain links TRBV28 with TRBJ1-2; D not resolved. Trimming cost V 3 bases and J 1 base, with 9 bases left between them. The germline V gene has CDR1 MDHEN and CDR2 SYDVKM. The CDR3 length is 14 residues. CDR3 in amino acids: CASSFPQFNYGYTF. The CDR3 DNA is TGTGCCAGCAGTTTTCCCCAGTTTAACTATGGCTACACCTTC.

V is TRBV6-5 and J is TRBJ2-3; weak D call: TRBD2 (5 bases). Germline assignment: CDR1 MNHEY and CDR2 SVGAGI. CDR3 length equals 13 residues. The ends were cut back, 8 bases at V and 6 bases at J, with 15 bases in the middle. The CDR3 DNA sequence: TGTGCCAGCTCGCTAGCCCGCAGTGATACGCAGTATTTT. It translates to CASSLARSDTQYF.

The chain combines TRBV7-9 with TRBJ1-2, with a possible D match to TRBD1 (5 bases). V lost 6 bases to trimming and J lost 2 bases, with 13 bases between them. CDR1 is SEHNR, CDR2 FQNEAQ, per germline (reference sequence). The CDR3 sequence is 14 residues long. DNA of the CDR3: TGTGCCAGCAGGGCCGCGGGGGGAAACTATGGCTACACCTTC. Translated, it gives CASRAAGGNYGYTF.

This clone has a single count. This CDR3 reads CASSPEEWVRGAYYGYTF. In nucleotides, the CDR3 is TGTGCCAGCAGCCCGGAGGAGTGGGTCAGGGGGGCATACTATGGCTACACCTTC. The chain is built from TRBV9 and TRBJ1-2, with 7 bases matching TRBD1. The CDR3 spans 18 residues. Germline CDR1 reads SGDLS; CDR2 reads YYNGEE. V dropped 4 bases and J dropped 3; count of bases not matched to a gene: 18.

J is TRBJ2-3 and V is TRBV5-6; D perhaps matches TRBD2 (5 bases). Trimming took 9 bases from V and 6 from J, leaving 17 bases between them. In germline, CDR1 is SGHDT, CDR2 YYEEEE. There are 13 residues in the CDR3. The CDR3 here is CATQRVPGDTQYF. CDR3 DNA sequence: TGTGCCACCCAGAGGGTCCCTGGGGATACGCAGTATTTT.

The chain combines TRBV7-2 with TRBJ2-3; 8 bases map to TRBD2. Germline trimming cut 1 base from V and 1 base from J; bases unmatched to any gene: 4. CDR1 SGHTA and CDR2 FQGNSA come from the germline V gene. This CDR3 has 16 amino acids. This CDR3 is CASSLDAAGGTDTQYF. Here the CDR3 DNA reads TGTGCCAGCAGCTTAGATGCAGCGGGGGGCACAGATACGCAGTATTTT. The whole variable domain, remainder taken from reference TRBV7-2 and TRBJ2-3, is GAGVSQSPSNKVTEKGKDVELRCDPISGHTALYWYRQSLGQGLEFLIYFQGNSAPDKSGLPSDRFSAERTGGSVSTLTIQRTQQEDSAVYLCASSLDAAGGTDTQYFGPGTRLTVL.

CDR3 amino acids: CASSGTFSSYNSPLHF. In DNA form, the CDR3 reads TGTGCCAGCTCTGGGACTTTCAGCTCCTATAATTCACCCCTCCACTTT. The chain recombines TRBV2 with TRBJ1-6, with a weak D call TRBD1 (5 bases). Looked up from germline, CDR1 is SNHLY and CDR2 is FYNNEI. V lost 8 bases and J lost 0, with 14 bases in between. The CDR3 runs to 16 residues.

The genes are TRBV28 and TRBJ2-7, with 7 bases that match TRBD1. The CDR3 extends over 14 amino acids. From germline, CDR1 is MDHEN and CDR2 SYDVKM. The trim removed 7 bases at V and 3 bases at J, leaving 9 bases unmatched. CDR3 bases: TGTGCCAGCACTGACCCGGGACAGAGCTACGAGCAGTACTTC. Its translation: CASTDPGQSYEQYF. The variable domain in full, completed from reference TRBV28 and TRBJ2-7, reads DVKVTQSSRYLVKRTGEKVFLECVQDMDHENMFWYRQDPGLGLRLIYFSYDVKMKEKGDIPEGYSVSREKKERFSLILESASTNQTSMYLCASTDPGQSYEQYFGPGTRLTVT.

The J gene is TRBJ2-5, the V gene TRBV5-8, with D possibly being TRBD1 (6 bases). V gave up 1 base and J gave up 10 bases, with 17 bases separating them. CDR3 length: 14 amino acids. Germline CDR1 SGHTS, CDR2 YDEGEE. The CDR3 bases are TGTGCCAGCAGCTTGCAGGGGACCCACGGAAACCAGTACTTC. Its translation is CASSLQGTHGNQYF.

CDR3 loop: CASSRYRDTEAFF. DNA of the CDR3: TGTGCCAGCAGCCGCTACAGGGACACTGAAGCTTTCTTT. The chain joins TRBV6-6 to TRBJ1-1; tentative D call: TRBD1 (6 bases). V was shortened by 6 bases and J by 3 bases, with 11 bases between the two germline ends. Germline CDR1 is MNHNY and CDR2 is SVGAGI (reference sequence). The CDR3 extends over 13 amino acids.

The rearrangement joins TRBV2 to TRBJ2-7; tentative D call: TRBD2 (6 bases). Trimming removed 6 bases at V and 3 bases at J, with 15 bases between. Germline CDR1 reads SNHLY; CDR2 reads FYNNEI. The CDR3 has 14 amino acids. CDR3 protein: CASSRGGTGYEQYF. The CDR3 DNA reads TGTGCCAGCAGCCGAGGAGGGACCGGCTACGAGCAGTACTTC.

V is TRBV4-3 and J is TRBJ1-2; D unresolved. CDR1 LGHNA and CDR2 YSLEER come from the germline V gene. V lost 1 base to trimming and J lost 4 bases, with 13 bases between them. CDR3 length equals 15 residues. The CDR3 DNA reads as TGCGCCAGCAGCCAAGCCCTGAGTGGTCCCTATGGCTACACCTTC. Amino acids: CASSQALSGPYGYTF.

The chain carries TRBV6-5 and TRBJ2-1, with 9 nucleotides matching TRBD2. Trimming took 7 bases from V and 4 from J; bases not matched to a gene: 5. CDR1 is MNHEY and CDR2 is SVGAGI in the germline V gene. The CDR3 totals 14 residues. CDR3 in amino acids: CASTAAGGYNEQFF. The CDR3 DNA is TGTGCCAGCACAGCGGCGGGGGGGTACAATGAGCAGTTCTTC.